Sequencing of this T cell receptor beta chain was carried out in a study of T cell changes during pregnancy in multiple sclerosis. Sequencing used immunoSEQ multiplex PCR; TCRdb keeps in-frame clones, though not all of them. The sample carries approximately 30,000 clones, nearly 90% recorded once. The sequence came from a female donor with multiple sclerosis, enrolled in a pregnancy study. The sample here was CD8+ T cells from peripheral blood mononuclear cells, taken in the second trimester of pregnancy.

This chain's CDR3 is CASRDRGRIGELFF. CDR3 DNA: TGTGCCAGTAGGGACAGGGGGCGAATCGGGGAGCTGTTTTTT. V usage is TRBV27 and J usage is TRBJ2-2; 12 bases map to TRBD1. After removal of 9 bases from V and 7 bases from J, the junction contained 6 bases not matched to a gene. Germline V gene sequence: CDR1 MNHEY, CDR2 SMNVEV (reference sequence). The CDR3 loop spans 14 amino acids.